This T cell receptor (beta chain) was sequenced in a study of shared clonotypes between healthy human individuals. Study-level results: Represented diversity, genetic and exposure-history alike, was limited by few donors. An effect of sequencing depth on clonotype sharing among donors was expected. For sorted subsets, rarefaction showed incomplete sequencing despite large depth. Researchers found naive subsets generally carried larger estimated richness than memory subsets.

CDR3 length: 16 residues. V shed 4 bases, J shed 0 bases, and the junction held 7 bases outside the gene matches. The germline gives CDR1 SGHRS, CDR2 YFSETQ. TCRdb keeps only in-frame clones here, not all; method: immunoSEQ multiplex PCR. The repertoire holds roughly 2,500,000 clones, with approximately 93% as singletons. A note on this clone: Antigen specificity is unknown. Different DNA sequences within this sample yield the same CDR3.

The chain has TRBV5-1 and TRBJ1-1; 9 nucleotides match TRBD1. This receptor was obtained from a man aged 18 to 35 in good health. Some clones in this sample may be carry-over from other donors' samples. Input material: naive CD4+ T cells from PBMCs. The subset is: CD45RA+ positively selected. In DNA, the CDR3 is TGCGCCAGCAGCCTGGGACAGGGTCTCATGAACACTGAAGCTTTCTTT. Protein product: CASSLGQGLMNTEAFF.